The 27 T cell receptor beta chains below were found in one sample sequenced in a study of cytomegalovirus exposure and HLA in healthy donors. It was with 60 Vbeta and 13 Jbeta primers that the PCR ran. The assay was immunoSEQ multiplex PCR, and TCRdb's table has in-frame clones only and misses some. The sample records fewer than 150,000 clones, roughly three quarters being singletons. The material sequenced was PBMCs. These receptors were obtained from a man aged 18 to 30 in good health and CMV-seronegative.

This clone was counted between two and nine times. The chain is built from TRBV19 and TRBJ2-5; D not resolved. With the DNA end fitting TRBJ2-7 better, the J assignment may be wrong. In germline, CDR1 is LNHDA, CDR2 SQIVND (reference sequence). The CDR3 runs 14 residues. In nucleotides, the CDR3 is TGTGCCAGTAGAACTATGGCGTCGGCCTACGAGCAGTACTTC. It translates to CASRTMASAYEQYF.

This chain connects TRBV14 to TRBJ1-5; D is ambiguous. The CDR3 totals 13 residues. Trimming pared 0 bases from V and 6 bases from J, leaving 6 bases between. Germline CDR1 is SGHDN and CDR2 is FVKESK. The CDR3 reads CASSQDRTQPQHF. The CDR3 region has the DNA TGTGCCAGCAGCCAAGATAGAACTCAGCCCCAGCATTTT. Full variable domain (remainder filled in from reference TRBV14 and TRBJ1-5): EAGVTQFPSHSVIEKGQTVTLRCDPISGHDNLYWYRRVMGKEIKFLLHFVKESKQDESGMPNNRFLAERTGGTYSTLKVQPAELEDSGVYFCASSQDRTQPQHFGDGTRLSIL.

This clone was detected a few times. The gene calls are TRBV27 and TRBJ2-7; 10 bases are shared with TRBD1. V gave up 4 bases and J gave up 0 bases; unmatched junction bases: 6. CDR3 length: 16 amino acids. Germline lookup yields CDR1 MNHEY and CDR2 SMNVEV (reference sequence). The CDR3 bases are TGTGCCAGCAGTTCCCCTGGACAGGGGGACTCCTACGAGCAGTACTTC. Protein product: CASSSPGQGDSYEQYF.

V is TRBV9 and J is TRBJ1-1; D ambiguous. The germline gives CDR1 SGDLS, CDR2 YYNGEE. The CDR3 covers 15 residues. The ends were cut back, 0 bases at V and 7 bases at J, with 16 bases in the middle. The CDR3 protein is CASSVGMASYVEAFF. The CDR3, as DNA: TGTGCCAGCAGCGTAGGAATGGCATCATACGTTGAAGCTTTCTTT. Based on the CDR3 plus reference TRBV9 and TRBJ1-1, the full variable domain is DSGVTQTPKHLITATGQRVTLRCSPRSGDLSVYWYQQSLDQGLQFLIQYYNGEERAKGNILERFSAQQFPDLHSELNLSSLELGDSALYFCASSVGMASYVEAFFGQGTRLTVV.

This clone was picked up a small number of times. The chain couples TRBV13 to TRBJ2-4, with 7 bases aligning to TRBD1. Trimming cost V 5 bases and J 6 bases; bases outside gene matches: 4. Germline V lookup: CDR1 PRHDT, CDR2 FYEKMQ (reference sequence). The CDR3 loop spans 13 amino acids. The CDR3 protein is CASSLGQINIQYF. For the CDR3, the DNA is TGTGCCAGCAGCCTGGGACAGATAAACATTCAGTACTTC.

Only one count was recorded for this clone. The rearrangement links TRBV19 to TRBJ2-3, with 9 bases fitting TRBD2. The junction had 10 bases not matched to a gene; V was cut back by 7 bases and J by 5 bases. This CDR3 is 15 amino acids long. In germline, CDR1 is LNHDA, CDR2 SQIVND (reference sequence). The CDR3 loop is CASNVAGVRGDTQYF. In nucleotides, the CDR3 is TGTGCCAGTAACGTAGCGGGAGTGCGGGGAGATACGCAGTATTTT.

The CDR3 nucleotides are TGTGCCAGCAGCTCTGGACAGGGGGCAGTTGGAAACACCATATATTTT. Protein product: CASSSGQGAVGNTIYF. The V call is TRBV7-6, the J call TRBJ1-3; 11 nucleotides line up with TRBD1. The CDR3 is 16 residues long. Germline V gene lookup returns CDR1 SGHVS and CDR2 FNYEAQ. V shed 4 bases, J shed 3 bases, and the junction held 5 bases outside the gene matches.

The chain combines TRBV10-3 with TRBJ2-3; perhaps TRBD2 as D (7 bases). The V gene's germline CDR1 is ENHRY and CDR2 SYGVKD. V was shortened by 2 bases and J by 3 bases, with 9 bases between the two germline ends. This CDR3 is built from 14 residues. The chain's CDR3 is CAISEGGATDTQYF. As DNA, the CDR3 is TGTGCCATCAGTGAGGGGGGGGCAACAGATACGCAGTATTTT.

The chain links TRBV7-8 to TRBJ2-7; D is uncertain. Trimming removed 1 base from V and 3 bases from J, with 16 bases in between. Germline V gene lookup returns CDR1 SGHVS and CDR2 FQNEAQ. The CDR3 has 16 amino acids. This CDR3 is CASSLGSQKYLYEQYF. The CDR3 DNA sequence: TGTGCCAGCAGCTTAGGGTCCCAGAAATACCTCTACGAGCAGTACTTC.

The chain joins TRBV9 to TRBJ1-1, with 7 bases matching TRBD1. After removal of 3 bases from V and 1 base from J, the junction contained 3 bases not matched to a gene. The CDR3 runs to 14 residues. Germline V gives CDR1 SGDLS, CDR2 YYNGEE. For the CDR3, the DNA is TGTGCCAGCAGCGAGGGACAGAAGAACACTGAAGCTTTCTTT. This encodes CASSEGQKNTEAFF.

The chain recombines TRBV11-3 with TRBJ2-4; 9 bases are a match to TRBD1. V trimming: 5 bases; J trimming: 6 bases; junction bases outside the gene matches: 11. Looked up from germline, CDR1 is SGHNT and CDR2 is YENEEA. There are 16 residues in the CDR3. CDR3 in DNA: TGTGCCAGCAGCCAAGGACAGGGGATGATCCCAAACATTCAGTACTTC. Its protein product is CASSQGQGMIPNIQYF.

The chain uses TRBV18 and TRBJ2-7, with TRBD2 identical over 8 bases. The length of the CDR3 is 15 residues. The V and J ends lost 3 bases and 2 bases, in that order; junction bases with no gene match: 6. The germline V gene encodes CDR1 KGHSH and CDR2 LQKENI. CDR3 nucleotides: TGTGCCAGCTCACCCCCGGGGGGGGGACCCTACGAGCAGTACTTC. This gives the protein CASSPPGGGPYEQYF.

This clone turned up a few times. CDR3 nucleotides: TGTGCCAGCAGTTTAAGCGCAGGGGCAAGCGAGCAGTACTTC. Its protein product is CASSLSAGASEQYF. This chain connects TRBV28 to TRBJ2-7; a possible D gene is TRBD1 (6 bases). Trimming took off 2 bases at V and 6 bases at J, with 14 bases between the two ends. The CDR3 runs to 14 residues. Per germline, CDR1 MDHEN and CDR2 SYDVKM.

The chain links TRBV25-1 to TRBJ1-4; 9 bases map to TRBD1. Germline lookup yields CDR1 MGHDK and CDR2 SYGVNS. Trimming took 3 bases from V and 8 from J; bases not matched to a gene: 7. There are 15 residues in the CDR3. CDR3 protein: CASSDSGQGKEKLFF. CDR3 in DNA: TGTGCCAGCAGTGATTCAGGACAGGGGAAGGAAAAACTGTTTTTT.

In this sample, this clone turned up once. The CDR3 protein is CASSAALAGGHEQFF. DNA for the CDR3: TGTGCCAGCAGCGCCGCCCTAGCGGGAGGCCATGAGCAGTTCTTC. This chain joins TRBV7-2 and TRBJ2-1, with TRBD2 identical over 11 bases. CDR1 is SGHTA, CDR2 FQGNSA, per germline. The CDR3 sequence is 15 residues long. Trimming at V came to 5 bases and at J to 8 bases, leaving 8 bases not matched to a gene.

The V and J genes are TRBV4-1 and TRBJ2-7; weak D call: TRBD2 (6 bases). This CDR3 region has 17 residues. Germline V lookup: CDR1 MGHRA, CDR2 YSYEKL. Between the trimmed V and J ends, which lost 2 bases and 1 base, there was a span of 18 bases. The CDR3: CASSQSAVGSGSYEQYF. The CDR3 DNA reads as TGCGCCAGCAGCCAATCCGCCGTCGGGAGTGGGTCCTACGAGCAGTACTTC.

The chain is built from TRBV18 and TRBJ2-1; D might be TRBD2 (5 bases). This CDR3 has 16 residues. Trimming stripped 3 bases from V and 0 bases from J, with 12 bases between. In germline, CDR1 is KGHSH, CDR2 LQKENI. The CDR3 loop is CASSPLVGDSYNEQFF. The DNA for the CDR3 is TGTGCCAGCTCACCGCTTGTGGGAGACTCCTACAATGAGCAGTTCTTC. The full variable domain, completed using reference TRBV18 and TRBJ2-1, is NAGVMQNPRHLVRRRGQEARLRCSPMKGHSHVYWYRQLPEEGLKFMVYLQKENIIDESGMPKERFSAEFPKEGPSILRIQQVVRGDSAAYFCASSPLVGDSYNEQFFGPGTRLTVL.

Only a few counts were recorded for this clone. At one end, the junction sequence differs from germline, possibly due to a read error. The chain has TRBV27 and TRBJ2-7; the D gene is possibly TRBD2 (5 bases). Germline V gene lookup returns CDR1 MNHEY and CDR2 SMNVEV (reference sequence). The CDR3 has 13 amino acids. The CDR3 loop is CASKLAGSSEQYF. Written as DNA, the CDR3 is TGTGCCAGCAAGCTAGCAGGTTCCTCCGAGCAGTACTTC.

The chain carries TRBV4-1 and TRBJ2-5; 7 bases match TRBD1. Judging by the DNA end, TRBJ2-7 fits better; the J call may be wrong. Germline assignment: CDR1 MGHRA and CDR2 YSYEKL. The CDR3 contains 15 residues. CDR3 DNA: TGCGCCAGCAGCCAGGGGTCCGGGACAGTCGGCGAGCAGTACTTC. This codes for CASSQGSGTVGEQYF.

The chain couples TRBV2 to TRBJ2-3; D is possibly TRBD1 (5 bases). Trimming took 5 bases from V and 3 from J, leaving 15 bases between them. The CDR3 contains 15 residues. Germline CDR1 is SNHLY and CDR2 is FYNNEI. The chain's CDR3 is CASSTQGSYTDTQYF. The CDR3 DNA reads TGTGCCAGCAGTACTCAGGGCTCCTATACAGATACGCAGTATTTT.

The V call is TRBV30, the J call TRBJ1-3; perhaps TRBD1 as D (6 bases). The V gene lost 0 bases and the J gene lost 2 bases, with 20 bases spanning the gap. Per the germline V gene, CDR1 is GTSNPN and CDR2 is SVGIG (reference sequence). This CDR3 comprises 18 residues. CDR3 bases: TGTGCCTGGAGTGTAAAGACAGGTAGCATATACCCTGGAAACACCATATATTTT. It encodes CAWSVKTGSIYPGNTIYF. The whole variable domain, filled in from reference TRBV30 and TRBJ1-3, reads SQTIHQWPATLVQPVGSPLSLECTVEGTSNPNLYWYRQAAGRGLQLLFYSVGIGQISSEVPQNLSASRPQDRQFILSSKKLLLSDSGFYLCAWSVKTGSIYPGNTIYFGEGSWLTVV.

V is TRBV13 and J is TRBJ2-1; D not certain. V lost 2 bases to trimming and J lost 1 base, with 3 bases between them. CDR3 length: 13 amino acids. Germline assignment: CDR1 PRHDT and CDR2 FYEKMQ (reference sequence). CDR3 sequence reads: CASSLISYNEQFF. The CDR3 DNA is TGTGCCAGCAGCTTAATATCCTACAATGAGCAGTTCTTC.

This chain uses TRBV4-1 with TRBJ1-6; possible D gene TRBD1, 6 bases. Per germline, CDR1 MGHRA and CDR2 YSYEKL. V lost 2 bases and J lost 8, with 7 bases in between. This CDR3 has 13 amino acids. The CDR3 bases are TGCGCCAGCAGCCAAAGACAGGATTCACCCCTCCACTTT. It codes for CASSQRQDSPLHF.

The gene calls are TRBV11-2 and TRBJ2-7; D is uncertain. The V end was cut by 1 base, the J end by 0 bases, with 4 bases between. The CDR3 is made up of 13 amino acids. The germline V gene has CDR1 SGHAT and CDR2 FQNNGV. The CDR3 DNA is TGTGCCAGCAGCTTAGGGGCCTCCTACGAGCAGTACTTC. Amino acid sequence: CASSLGASYEQYF.

This clone was found a few times. The chain links TRBV5-4 to TRBJ2-3; 12 positions match TRBD2. V dropped 5 bases and J dropped 4; count of bases not matched to a gene: 11. Per the germline V gene, CDR1 is SGHNT and CDR2 is YYREEE (reference sequence). This CDR3 has 17 residues. CDR3 sequence reads: CASSHRTSGMGADTQYF. The CDR3, as DNA: TGTGCCAGCAGTCATAGGACTAGCGGGATGGGGGCAGATACGCAGTATTTT.

CDR3 nucleotide sequence: TGCGCCAGCAGCTCGACAGAAACTAATGAAAAACTGTTTTTT. It translates to CASSSTETNEKLFF. This chain joins TRBV5-1 and TRBJ1-4; D may be TRBD1 (5 bases). The CDR3 length is 14 residues. The V end was cut by 3 bases, the J end by 1 base, with 7 bases between. Germline loops: CDR1 SGHRS, CDR2 YFSETQ.

CDR3 bases: TGTGCCAGTAGTATCGGTCCAGGGTCCCTCTCAACCTACGAGCAGTACTTC. This gives the protein CASSIGPGSLSTYEQYF. The V gene is TRBV19, the J gene TRBJ2-7; maybe TRBD1 (5 bases). CDR3 length: 17 amino acids. The germline CDR1 and CDR2 sequences are LNHDA and SQIVND (reference sequence). V shed 3 bases and J shed 2 bases, with 20 bases lying between them.